This T cell receptor (beta chain) was identified during a study of Graves' ophthalmopathy and Graves' hyperthyroidism. Remarks on this clonotype: Its antigen is unidentified.

V was cut by 5 bases and J by 5 bases, with 12 bases left in between. In germline, CDR1 is SEHNR, CDR2 FQNEAQ (reference sequence). The CDR3 contains 13 residues. Amplification of TCR beta CDR3 regions used RNA transcripts. HTBI-primed first-round RT-PCR preceded second-round multiplex PCR. One entry per CDR3 protein results from TCRdb running MiXCR on the multiplex PCR reads. Of around 520,000 distinct CDR3 sequences in the sample, under 45% were seen once. Study results and limitations: For separating ophthalmopathy from stable hyperthyroidism, a 13-signature model gave almost 90% sensitivity and roughly 83% specificity. Most expanded clonotypes in thyroid above 0.001 frequency also showed up in blood.

The V and J genes are TRBV7-9 and TRBJ2-5; possibly TRBD2 for D (7 bases). The receptor's source is an adult man with Graves' hyperthyroidism. Sequenced: peripheral blood or thyroid tissue (not recorded which). CDR3 bases: TGTGCCAGCAGCAAGGCGGGGGCGGAGACCCAGTACTTC. Encoded protein: CASSKAGAETQYF.